The rows below give T cell receptor beta chains drawn from one sample of a study of cytomegalovirus exposure and HLA in healthy donors. Profiling relied on immunoSEQ multiplex PCR, and the TCRdb table lists in-frame clones only, not all of them. Its listing shows approximately 110,000 clones. The sample comprised PBMCs. The receptors were sampled from a man aged 18 to 30 in good health and CMV-seronegative. The CDR3 runs from the conserved cysteine through the conserved F or W. D genes are given only for firm matches.

d_call j_call v_call cdr3_nt cdr3_aa
TRBD1 TRBJ2-7 TRBV6-1 TGTGCCAGCAGTGTAGCACAGGGGGGCTACGAGCAGTACTTC CASSVAQGGYEQYF
TRBD1 TRBJ1-6 TRBV5-5 TGTGCCAGCACCACAGGGGTAGGGTCCTATAATTCACCCCTCCACTTT CASTTGVGSYNSPLHF
NA TRBJ1-1 TRBV2 TGTGCCAGCAGTGAAGCGCGTGGGGTCGGGGTAGCTTTCTTT CASSEARGVGVAFF
NA TRBJ2-1 TRBV10-2 TGCGCCAGCAGTGATCAGGATCACGGCTACAATGAGCAGTTCTTC CASSDQDHGYNEQFF
NA TRBJ2-7 TRBV5-1 TGCGCCAGCAGTCCCGGGGTTGCCGAGCAGTACTTC CASSPGVAEQYF
TRBD1 TRBJ1-2 TRBV7-6 TGTGCCAGCAGCCCCGGACAGGGAGGATATGGCTACACCTTC CASSPGQGGYGYTF
NA TRBJ1-2 TRBV9 TGTGCCAGCAGCGTCCGGGACAACCCTAACTATGGCTACACCTTC CASSVRDNPNYGYTF
NA TRBJ1-1 TRBV7-8 TGTGCCAGCACCTCCGGTCGGAACACTGAAGCTTTCTTT CASTSGRNTEAFF
TRBD2 TRBJ2-3 TRBV30 TGTGCCTGGAGTGGGACGCAAGGGAGGGCGCAGTATTTT CAWSGTQGRAQYF
NA TRBJ1-1 TRBV6-6 TGTGCCAGCAGTCACAGGAACACTGAAGCTTTCTTT CASSHRNTEAFF
TRBD1 TRBJ2-5 TRBV5-1 TGCGCCAGCAGCCCATTCGGACAGGGTGATGAGACCCAGTACTTC CASSPFGQGDETQYF
NA TRBJ1-1 TRBV2 TGTGCCAGCAGTGAATTTAGGGGTATAAACACTGAAGCTTTCTTT CASSEFRGINTEAFF
NA TRBJ2-7 TRBV7-6 TGTGCCAGCAGCTCGTGGGAGAGCACGAGGGAGCAGTACTTC CASSSWESTREQYF
NA TRBJ2-7 TRBV19 TGTGCCAGTAGGGACAGAGACTTAGGGGAGCAGTACTTC CASRDRDLGEQYF
TRBD1 TRBJ1-1 TRBV20-1 TGCAGTGCTGGCGGGACAGGAGAAGCTTTCTTT CSAGGTGEAFF
TRBD2 TRBJ2-1 TRBV5-4 TGTGCCAGTGGTAGCGGGAGGGCCATTGAGCAGTTCTTC CASGSGRAIEQFF
TRBD2 TRBJ2-3 TRBV7-3 TGTGCCAGCAGCGACCTAGCGGGGAAGACAGATACGCAGTATTTT CASSDLAGKTDTQYF
TRBD2 TRBJ2-1 TRBV7-2 TGTGCCAGCAGCTTAATTAGCGGGGGGGCTTTCTACAATGAGCAGTTCTTC CASSLISGGAFYNEQFF
NA TRBJ2-3 TRBV4-1 TGCGCCAGCAGCCACCCTGAGGACGGGGTGGCAGATACGCAGTATTTT CASSHPEDGVADTQYF
NA TRBJ2-7 TRBV27 TGTGCCAGCAGTTTACCAGGGGCTTCCTACGAGCAGTACTTC CASSLPGASYEQYF
NA TRBJ2-2 TRBV5-1 TGCGCCAGCAGCCCAACCGGGACTGCGCGGGGACTCACCGGGGAGCTGTTTTTT CASSPTGTARGLTGELFF
TRBD1 TRBJ1-2 TRBV6-1 TGTGCCAGCAGCCCGGGACAGGGTGGGATCTATGGCTACACCTTC CASSPGQGGIYGYTF
NA TRBJ1-3 TRBV5-1 TGCGCCAGCAGCTTGGACAGTCAACTCGGAAACACCATATATTTT CASSLDSQLGNTIYF
TRBD1 TRBJ2-7 TRBV14 TGTGCCAGCAGCCACGGACAGGGTGCCACCGATAACTACGAGCAGTACTTC CASSHGQGATDNYEQYF
TRBD2 TRBJ2-1 TRBV15 TGTGCCACCAGCAAAGGGGTTAGCGGGAGCTTAGGGGAGCAGTTCTTC CATSKGVSGSLGEQFF
TRBD2 TRBJ2-7 TRBV10-1 TGCGCCAGCAGTGATAGCGGGGGGCCGTCCTACGAGCAGTACTTC CASSDSGGPSYEQYF
NA TRBJ2-5 TRBV2 TGTGCCAGCAGCGTCACTATGGTCCAAGAGACCCAGTACTTC CASSVTMVQETQYF
NA TRBJ1-5 TRBV7-8 TGTGCCAGCAGCTTAACAGCGGGAGGGCCCCAGCATTTT CASSLTAGGPQHF
NA TRBJ1-1 TRBV27 TGTGCCAGCAGTTTTGGGGCCACTGAAGCTTTCTTT CASSFGATEAFF
NA TRBJ1-4 TRBV5-1 TGCGCCAGCAGCTTGTCGGCAGAGCTGCGGACTAATGAAAAACTGTTTTTT CASSLSAELRTNEKLFF
NA TRBJ1-2 TRBV28 TGTGCCAGCAGTTTAATGGGCAGGGACTATGGCTACACCTTC CASSLMGRDYGYTF
TRBD1 TRBJ2-5 TRBV5-1 TGCGCCAGCAGCTTGGTGGGACAGACTCAAGAGACCCAGTACTTC CASSLVGQTQETQYF
TRBD1 TRBJ1-1 TRBV5-4 TGTGCCAGCCTCTCCGGGACAGGATCGACTGAAGCTTTCTTT CASLSGTGSTEAFF
TRBD1 TRBJ1-2 TRBV18 TGTGCCAGCTCTCCCGGGACAGATAACTATGGCTACACCTTC CASSPGTDNYGYTF
NA TRBJ1-5 TRBV6-5 TGTGCCAGCCGAATTAGCCCAGGGACTGGGCGGCCCCAGCATTTT CASRISPGTGRPQHF
TRBD1 TRBJ2-7 TRBV4-2 TGTGCCAGCAGCCAAAATGGGGACAGGGGTTCCTACGAGCAGTACTTC CASSQNGDRGSYEQYF
NA TRBJ2-3 TRBV5-6 TGTGCCAGCAGCTTGAGCCTACAGTACGGAGATACGCAGTATTTT CASSLSLQYGDTQYF
TRBD2 TRBJ2-1 TRBV9 TGTGCCAGCAGCGCCCCCTCCGGGACTAGCGGCTACAATGAGCAGTTCTTC CASSAPSGTSGYNEQFF
NA TRBJ2-7 TRBV11-2 TGTGCCAGCAGCCCCTTGACTGGAAATTACGAGCAGTACTTC CASSPLTGNYEQYF
NA TRBJ2-2 TRBV6-5 TGTGCCAGCAGTTTGATGGCAGGGGCGAACACCGGGGAGCTGTTTTTT CASSLMAGANTGELFF
TRBD1 TRBJ2-2 TRBV19 TGTGCCAGTAGTCCGGGACAGTTCCCCGGGGAGCTGTTTTTT CASSPGQFPGELFF
TRBD1 TRBJ2-6 TRBV5-1 TGCGCCAGCAGCTATACAGGGGTCGCTGGGGCCAACGTCCTGACTTTC CASSYTGVAGANVLTF
TRBD2 TRBJ2-1 TRBV27 TGTGCCAGCAGTTCAACCGGGGGGATAATTTACAATGAGCAGTTCTTC CASSSTGGIIYNEQFF
NA TRBJ1-2 TRBV11-2 TGTGCCAGCAGCTCTAGACTGACAGTTAACTATGGCTACACCTTC CASSSRLTVNYGYTF
TRBD2 TRBJ2-1 TRBV10-3 TGTGCCACCCAGGGACTAGGAGGGAATGAGCAGTTCTTC CATQGLGGNEQFF
NA TRBJ1-3 TRBV5-4 TGTGCCAGCAGCCGGGAGGGTTCGGGGACTGCTGGAAACACCATATATTTT CASSREGSGTAGNTIYF
NA TRBJ1-2 TRBV30 TGTGCCTGGATGGGGCCTCGATTGAGTGGCTACACCTTC CAWMGPRLSGYTF
TRBD1 TRBJ2-1 TRBV30 TGTGCCTGGACTTTTGGGACAGGGCAGTTCTTC CAWTFGTGQFF
NA TRBJ1-2 TRBV21-1 TGTGCCAGCAGCCCGCCTCCGGGACAGGAGACCTATGGCTACACCTTC CASSPPPGQETYGYTF
TRBD1 TRBJ1-5 TRBV6-5 TGTGCCAGCAGAGGGGACAGGGGAACGGGACAGCCCCAGCATTTT CASRGDRGTGQPQHF
NA TRBJ1-1 TRBV5-1 TGCGCCAGCAGCTTGAATTCGGGGGGCACTGAAGCTTTCTTT CASSLNSGGTEAFF
NA TRBJ2-7 TRBV30 TGTGCCTGGAATCCAGGGGACACCTACGAGCAGTACTTC CAWNPGDTYEQYF
NA TRBJ1-3 TRBV20-1 TGCAGTGCTCTCTCTGGAAACACCATATATTTT CSALSGNTIYF
NA TRBJ2-7 TRBV7-9 TGTGCCAGCAGCTTACTCACGGTCCCCTACGAGCAGTACTTC CASSLLTVPYEQYF
NA TRBJ2-7 TRBV7-2 TGTGCCAGCAGCTTAGGCTTAACCCGCGGCGAGCAGTACTTC CASSLGLTRGEQYF
TRBD1 TRBJ1-2 TRBV5-1 TGCGCCAGCAGTCCGGAGGACAGGGGGACTAACTATGGCTACACCTTC CASSPEDRGTNYGYTF